This T cell receptor beta chain was retrieved from a study of blood T cell repertoires in COVID-19. Study-wide context: From T cells, B-cell-depleted T cells, or PBMCs came the material, which was cDNA or gDNA.

The cohort comprised adults aged about 18 to 90 years residing in 20 to 25 US areas. Generated by immunoSEQ multiplex PCR, the TCRdb table keeps only in-frame clones and is missing some. This sample has about 300,000 clones, with approximately 81% found just once. The germline V gene has CDR1 MNHNY and CDR2 SVGAGI (reference sequence). This CDR3 comprises 13 residues. V shed 7 bases and J shed 4 bases, with 11 bases lying between them. The chain has TRBV6-6 and TRBJ1-5; D is unclear. The material sequenced was PBMCs or T cells enriched from blood (not recorded which). This TCR derives from a woman in her twenties or thirties who had been exposed to COVID-19. The CDR3 loop reads CASMREGNQPQHF. In nucleotides, the CDR3 is TGTGCCAGCATGAGGGAGGGTAATCAGCCCCAGCATTTT.